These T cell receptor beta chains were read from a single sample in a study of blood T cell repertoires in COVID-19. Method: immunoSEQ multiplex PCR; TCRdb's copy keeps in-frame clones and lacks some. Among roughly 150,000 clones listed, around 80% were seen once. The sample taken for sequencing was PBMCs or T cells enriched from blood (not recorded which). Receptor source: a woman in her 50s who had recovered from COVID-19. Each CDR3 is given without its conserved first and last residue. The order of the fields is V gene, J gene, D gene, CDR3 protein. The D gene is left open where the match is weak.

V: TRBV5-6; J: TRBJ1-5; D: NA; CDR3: ASSLLNLGGNQPQH
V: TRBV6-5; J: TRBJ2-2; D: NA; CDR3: ASSYSGGTGELF
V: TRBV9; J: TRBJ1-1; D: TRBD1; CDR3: ASSEGQGQIPEAF
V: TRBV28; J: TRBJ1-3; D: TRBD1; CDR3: ASSRGGGDSGNTIY
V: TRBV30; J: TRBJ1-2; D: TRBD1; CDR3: AWSVRGLDYGYT
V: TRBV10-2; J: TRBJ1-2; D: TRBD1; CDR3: ASSEGTGVRYGYT
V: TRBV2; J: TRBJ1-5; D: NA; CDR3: ASSEVGGNQPQH
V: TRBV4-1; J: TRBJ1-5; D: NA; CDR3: ASRKGAGGNQPQH
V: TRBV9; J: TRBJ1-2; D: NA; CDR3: ASTKTESYGYT
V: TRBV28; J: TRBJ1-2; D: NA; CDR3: ASTVESNYGYT
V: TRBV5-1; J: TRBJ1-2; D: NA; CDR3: ASSFGGNYGYT
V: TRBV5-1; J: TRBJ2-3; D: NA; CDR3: ASSLDQRVDTQY
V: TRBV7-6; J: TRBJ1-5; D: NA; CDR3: ASSLGQSNQPQH
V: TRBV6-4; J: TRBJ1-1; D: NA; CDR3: ASSDDSLTEAF
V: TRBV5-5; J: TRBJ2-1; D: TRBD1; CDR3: ASSLEAGGHNEQF
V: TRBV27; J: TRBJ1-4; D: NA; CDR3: ASSQGFFTEKLF
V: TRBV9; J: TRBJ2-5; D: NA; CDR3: ASSVEEGWETQY
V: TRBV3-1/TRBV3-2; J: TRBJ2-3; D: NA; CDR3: ASSPTGTSTDTQY
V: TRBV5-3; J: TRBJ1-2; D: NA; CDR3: ARTGGFLYGYT
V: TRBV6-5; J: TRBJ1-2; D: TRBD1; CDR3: ASTRTGVYGYT
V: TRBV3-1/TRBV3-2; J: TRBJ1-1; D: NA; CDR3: ASSQGRTTEAF
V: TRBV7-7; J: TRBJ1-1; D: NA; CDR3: ASSPLGGGLPEAF
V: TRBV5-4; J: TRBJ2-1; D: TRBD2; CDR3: ASSVRTSGNNEQF
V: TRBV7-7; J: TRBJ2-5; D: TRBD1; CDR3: ASSLAGTAETQY
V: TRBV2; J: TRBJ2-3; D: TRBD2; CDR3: ASVNSGASDTQY
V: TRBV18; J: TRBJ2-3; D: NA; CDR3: ASSRQEIASTDTQY
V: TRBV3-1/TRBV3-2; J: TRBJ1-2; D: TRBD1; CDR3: ASSHRGTNYGYT
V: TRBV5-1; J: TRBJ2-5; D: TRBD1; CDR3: ASSLVVGQGQETQY
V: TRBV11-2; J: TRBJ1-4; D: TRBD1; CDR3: ASSYGQGNEKLF
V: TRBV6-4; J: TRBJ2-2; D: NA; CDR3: ASSEVGTLGGELF
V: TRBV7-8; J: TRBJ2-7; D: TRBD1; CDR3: ASSGDRGVTGGLYEQY
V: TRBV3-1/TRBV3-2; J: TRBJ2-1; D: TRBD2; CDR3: ASSQDLLGLAGSSYNEQF
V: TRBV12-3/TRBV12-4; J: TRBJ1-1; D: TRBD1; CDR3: ASLGQPNTEAF
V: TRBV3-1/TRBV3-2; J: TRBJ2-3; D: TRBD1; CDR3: ASTDRGNTDTQY
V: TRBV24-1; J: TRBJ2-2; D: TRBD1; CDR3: ATSVGQGYTGELF
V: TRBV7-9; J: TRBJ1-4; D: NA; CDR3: ASSLVRGGDEKLF
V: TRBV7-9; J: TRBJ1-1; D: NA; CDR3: ASSSVRGLTEAF
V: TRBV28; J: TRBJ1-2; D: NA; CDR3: ASSLSFGSNYGYT
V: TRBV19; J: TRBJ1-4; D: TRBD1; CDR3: ASSIALRTGRDEKLF
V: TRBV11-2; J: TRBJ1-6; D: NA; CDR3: ASSSRQINSPLH
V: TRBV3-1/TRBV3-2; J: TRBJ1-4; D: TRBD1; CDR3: ASSHSGTGLGGEKLF
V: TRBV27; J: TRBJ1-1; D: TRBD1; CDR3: ASRQGGLEAF
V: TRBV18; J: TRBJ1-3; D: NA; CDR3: ASSPQTVTGNTIY
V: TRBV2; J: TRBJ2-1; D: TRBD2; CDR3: ASSEAGGAF
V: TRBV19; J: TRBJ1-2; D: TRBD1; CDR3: ASTLLGQDYGYT
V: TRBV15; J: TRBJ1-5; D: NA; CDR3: ATSRGDYSNQPQH
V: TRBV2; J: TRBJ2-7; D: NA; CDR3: ASKNQGYEQY
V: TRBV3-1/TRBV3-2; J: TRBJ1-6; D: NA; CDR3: ASSPGENSPLH
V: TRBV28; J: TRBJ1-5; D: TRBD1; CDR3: ASTRFGTGGSKPQH
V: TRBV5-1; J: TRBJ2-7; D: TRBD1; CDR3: ASSGRQGSYEQY
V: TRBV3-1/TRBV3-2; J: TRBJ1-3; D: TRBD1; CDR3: ASRPGTGGADTIY
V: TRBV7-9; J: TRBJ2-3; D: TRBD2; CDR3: ASSLIAGGRTDTQY
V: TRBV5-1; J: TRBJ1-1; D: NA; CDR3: ASSQRSGGNTEAF
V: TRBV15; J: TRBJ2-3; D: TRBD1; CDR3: ATSSQPGQGLSTDTQY
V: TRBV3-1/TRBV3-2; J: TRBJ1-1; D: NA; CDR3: ASSQWGRADTEAF